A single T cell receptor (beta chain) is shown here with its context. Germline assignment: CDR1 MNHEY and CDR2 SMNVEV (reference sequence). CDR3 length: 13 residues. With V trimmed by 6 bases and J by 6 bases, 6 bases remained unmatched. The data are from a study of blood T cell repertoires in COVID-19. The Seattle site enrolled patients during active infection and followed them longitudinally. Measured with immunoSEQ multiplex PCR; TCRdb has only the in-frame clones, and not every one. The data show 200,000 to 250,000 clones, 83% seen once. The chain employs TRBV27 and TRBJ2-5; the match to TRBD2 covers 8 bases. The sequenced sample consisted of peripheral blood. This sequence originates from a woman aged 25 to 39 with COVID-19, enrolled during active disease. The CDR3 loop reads CASRPGLGKTQYF. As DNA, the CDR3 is TGTGCCAGCAGACCGGGACTAGGAAAGACCCAGTACTTC.